The present T cell receptor (beta chain) was sequenced within a study of cytotoxic CD8 clonotypes in ibrutinib-treated CLL. About the research overall: When averaged across all of the samples, the counts came to approximately 280,000 productive templates and more than 75,000 productive rearrangements.

Comment on this clone: Its target is not known.

Regarding the study as a whole: Treatment saw public clonotypes, which were uncommon, either contract or stay stable.

A 1 in 200,000 to 1 in 1 million T cell depth was the sequencing target. Assay used: immunoSEQ multiplex PCR; TCRdb lists only in-frame clones, some missing. The sample has 250,000 to 350,000 clones, around 76% seen once. The CDR3 length is 20 residues. The ends lost 4 bases at V and 3 bases at J; junction bases unmatched: 14. Germline values: CDR1 MGHRA, CDR2 YSYEKL. Sequenced here: PBMCs, sampled at disease progression, from a patient treated with ibrutinib. The origin of this receptor is a human donor with chronic lymphocytic leukemia. This chain connects TRBV4-1 to TRBJ2-3; 15 bases are shared with TRBD2. The chain's CDR3 is CASSREWGLAGGHLTDTQYF. Here the CDR3 DNA reads TGCGCCAGCAGCCGGGAATGGGGACTAGCGGGGGGTCACTTAACAGATACGCAGTATTTT.